This T cell receptor (beta chain) was documented in a study of T cell responses to AZD1222 COVID-19 vaccine. Study details: Some second doses came at about 4 weeks and others at about 12 weeks; these were pooled. Study observations and caveats: Females outnumbered males among donors, who were mostly white British; clonal diversity was possibly underestimated.

On this clone: Its antigen is still unknown.

Germline lookup yields CDR1 LGHDT and CDR2 YNNKEL (reference sequence). CDR3 length: 15 amino acids. The V gene lost 0 bases and the J gene lost 7 bases, with 13 bases spanning the gap. Measured with immunoSEQ multiplex PCR; TCRdb has only the in-frame clones, and not every one. Here the sample spans approximately 140,000 clones, roughly 90% being singletons. The sequences come from peripheral blood, collected on day 0 of AZD1222 vaccination. The V call is TRBV3-1 (or the pseudogene TRBV3-2), the J call TRBJ1-5, with D hard to call. The source of this sequence is an adult in good health. CDR3 DNA: TGTGCCAGCAGCCAAGATCCTTCGTCGTACCAGCCCCAGCATTTT. This codes for CASSQDPSSYQPQHF.